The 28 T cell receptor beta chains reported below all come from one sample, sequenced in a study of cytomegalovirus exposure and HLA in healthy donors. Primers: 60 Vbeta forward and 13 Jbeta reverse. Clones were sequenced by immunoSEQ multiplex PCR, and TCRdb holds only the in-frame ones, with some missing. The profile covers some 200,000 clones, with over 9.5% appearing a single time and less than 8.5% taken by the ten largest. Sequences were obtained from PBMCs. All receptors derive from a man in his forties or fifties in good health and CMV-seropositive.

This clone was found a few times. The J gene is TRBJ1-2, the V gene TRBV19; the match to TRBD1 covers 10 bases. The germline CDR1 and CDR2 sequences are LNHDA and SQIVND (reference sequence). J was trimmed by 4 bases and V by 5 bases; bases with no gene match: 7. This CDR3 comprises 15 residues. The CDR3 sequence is CASSPGTGVLYGYTF. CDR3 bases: TGTGCCAGTAGTCCCGGGACAGGGGTCCTCTATGGCTACACCTTC.

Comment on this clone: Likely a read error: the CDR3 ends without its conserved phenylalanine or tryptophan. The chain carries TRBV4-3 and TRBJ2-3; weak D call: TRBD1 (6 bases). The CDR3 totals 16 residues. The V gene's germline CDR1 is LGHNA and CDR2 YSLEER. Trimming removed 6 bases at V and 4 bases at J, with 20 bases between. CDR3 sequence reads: CASRQSGHLGADTQYV. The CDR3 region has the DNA TGCGCCAGCAGGCAATCGGGACACCTGGGAGCAGATACGCAGTATGTT.

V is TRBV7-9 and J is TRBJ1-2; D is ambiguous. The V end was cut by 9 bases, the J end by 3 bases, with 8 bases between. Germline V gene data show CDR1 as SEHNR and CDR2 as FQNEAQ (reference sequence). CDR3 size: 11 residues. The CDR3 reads CASLRDYGYTF. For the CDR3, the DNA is TGTGCCAGTCTGAGGGACTATGGCTACACCTTC.

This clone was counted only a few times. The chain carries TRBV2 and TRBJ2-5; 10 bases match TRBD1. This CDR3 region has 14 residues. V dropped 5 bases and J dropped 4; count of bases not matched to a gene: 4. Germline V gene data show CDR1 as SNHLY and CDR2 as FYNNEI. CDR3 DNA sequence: TGTGCCAGCAGTTTTGACAGGGGGCGAGAGACCCAGTACTTC. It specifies CASSFDRGRETQYF.

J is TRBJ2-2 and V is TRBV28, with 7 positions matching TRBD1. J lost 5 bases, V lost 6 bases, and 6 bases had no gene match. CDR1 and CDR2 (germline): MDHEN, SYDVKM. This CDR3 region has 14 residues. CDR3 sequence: CASSLGQPTGELFF. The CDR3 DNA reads TGTGCCAGCAGCTTGGGACAGCCGACCGGGGAGCTGTTTTTT.

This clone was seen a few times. Here the CDR3 reads CASSLVGVETQYF. CDR3 coding DNA: TGTGCCAGCAGCTTAGTAGGGGTGGAGACCCAGTACTTC. J is TRBJ2-5 and V is TRBV11-3; tentatively, D is TRBD1 (5 bases). Germline V gene sequence: CDR1 SGHNT, CDR2 YENEEA. The V and J ends lost 1 base and 5 bases respectively, with 8 bases between them. The CDR3 spans 13 residues.

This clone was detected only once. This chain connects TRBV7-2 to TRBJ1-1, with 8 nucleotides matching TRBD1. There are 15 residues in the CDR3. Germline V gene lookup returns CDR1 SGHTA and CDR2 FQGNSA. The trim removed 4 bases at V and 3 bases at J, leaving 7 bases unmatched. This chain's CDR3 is CASSSRTGWDTEAFF. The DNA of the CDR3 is TGTGCCAGCAGCTCGAGGACAGGGTGGGACACTGAAGCTTTCTTT.

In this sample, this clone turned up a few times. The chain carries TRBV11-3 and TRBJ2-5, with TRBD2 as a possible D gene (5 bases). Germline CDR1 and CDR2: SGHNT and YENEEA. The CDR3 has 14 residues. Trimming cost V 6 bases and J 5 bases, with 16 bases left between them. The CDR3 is CASSPVGPGETQYF. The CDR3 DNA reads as TGTGCCAGCAGTCCAGTGGGCCCGGGGGAGACCCAGTACTTC.

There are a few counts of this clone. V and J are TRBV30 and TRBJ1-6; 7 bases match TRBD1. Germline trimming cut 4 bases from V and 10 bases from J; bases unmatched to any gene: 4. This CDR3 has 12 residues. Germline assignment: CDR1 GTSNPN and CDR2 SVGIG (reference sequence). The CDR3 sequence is CAWTGGNSPLHF. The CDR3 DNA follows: TGTGCCTGGACAGGGGGGAACTCACCCCTCCACTTT. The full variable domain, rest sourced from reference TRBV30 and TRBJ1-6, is SQTIHQWPATLVQPVGSPLSLECTVEGTSNPNLYWYRQAAGRGLQLLFYSVGIGQISSEVPQNLSASRPQDRQFILSSKKLLLSDSGFYLCAWTGGNSPLHFGNGTRLTVT.

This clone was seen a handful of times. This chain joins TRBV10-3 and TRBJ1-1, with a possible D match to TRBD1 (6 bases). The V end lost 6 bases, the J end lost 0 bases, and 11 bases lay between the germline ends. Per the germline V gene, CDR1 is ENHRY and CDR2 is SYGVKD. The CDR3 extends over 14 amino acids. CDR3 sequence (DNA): TGTGCCATCAGCCCGACAGGAATGAACACTGAAGCTTTCTTT. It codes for CAISPTGMNTEAFF.

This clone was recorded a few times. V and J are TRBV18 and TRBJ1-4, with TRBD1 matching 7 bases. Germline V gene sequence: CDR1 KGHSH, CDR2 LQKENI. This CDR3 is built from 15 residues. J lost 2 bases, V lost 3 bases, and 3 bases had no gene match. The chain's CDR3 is CASSPNRGTNEKLFF. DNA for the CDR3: TGTGCCAGCTCACCCAACAGGGGTACTAATGAAAAACTGTTTTTT.

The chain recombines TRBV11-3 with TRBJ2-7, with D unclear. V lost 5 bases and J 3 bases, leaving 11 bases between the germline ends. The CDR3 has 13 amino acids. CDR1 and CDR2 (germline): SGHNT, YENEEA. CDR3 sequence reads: CASSLPTYYEQYF. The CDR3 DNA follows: TGTGCCAGCAGCCTGCCTACCTACTACGAGCAGTACTTC.

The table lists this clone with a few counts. CDR3 amino acids: CASSFTSGGADTQYF. The DNA for the CDR3 is TGTGCCAGCAGCTTCACTAGCGGGGGGGCAGATACGCAGTATTTT. The rearrangement links TRBV5-4 to TRBJ2-3; the match to TRBD2 covers 13 bases. CDR3 length equals 15 residues. Per germline, CDR1 SGHNT and CDR2 YYREEE (reference sequence). V lost 2 bases to trimming and J lost 4 bases; unmatched junction nucleotides: 1.

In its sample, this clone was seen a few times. CDR3 nucleotide sequence: TGTGCCAGCAGCTTAGTAGCGGGGGGCCGCGGGGGCACAGATACGCAGTATTTT. It is translated as CASSLVAGGRGGTDTQYF. The V and J genes are TRBV7-3 and TRBJ2-3, with 10 positions matching TRBD2. The trim removed 2 bases at V and 1 base at J, leaving 9 bases unmatched. CDR1 and CDR2 from the germline V gene are SGHTA and FQGTGA. This CDR3 spans 18 amino acids.

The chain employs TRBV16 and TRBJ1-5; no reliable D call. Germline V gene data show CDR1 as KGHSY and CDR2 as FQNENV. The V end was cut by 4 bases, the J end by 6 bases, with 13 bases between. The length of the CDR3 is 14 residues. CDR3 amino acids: CASSPGRGGQPQHF. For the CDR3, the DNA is TGTGCCAGCAGCCCCGGACGGGGAGGTCAGCCCCAGCATTTT.

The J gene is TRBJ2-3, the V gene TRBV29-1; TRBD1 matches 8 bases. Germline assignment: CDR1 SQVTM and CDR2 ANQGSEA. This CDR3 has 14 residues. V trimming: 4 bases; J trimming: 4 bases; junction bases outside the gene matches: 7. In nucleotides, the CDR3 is TGCAGCGTTGTAAGGACAGGGACCCCAGATACGCAGTATTTT. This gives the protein CSVVRTGTPDTQYF.

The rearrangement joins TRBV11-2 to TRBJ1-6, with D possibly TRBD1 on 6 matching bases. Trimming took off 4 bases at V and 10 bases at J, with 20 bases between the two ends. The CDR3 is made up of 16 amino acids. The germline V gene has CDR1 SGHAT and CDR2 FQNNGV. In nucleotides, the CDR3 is TGTGCCAGCAGCTCCTACAGGGAGAGCGTCGTCTCACCCCTCCACTTT. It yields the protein CASSSYRESVVSPLHF.

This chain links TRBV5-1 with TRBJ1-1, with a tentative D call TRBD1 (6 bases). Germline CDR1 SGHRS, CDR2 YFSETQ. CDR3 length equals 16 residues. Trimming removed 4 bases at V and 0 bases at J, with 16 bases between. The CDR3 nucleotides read TGCGCCAGCAGCGATCCGGGACATCTCCTGAACACTGAAGCTTTCTTT. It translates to CASSDPGHLLNTEAFF.

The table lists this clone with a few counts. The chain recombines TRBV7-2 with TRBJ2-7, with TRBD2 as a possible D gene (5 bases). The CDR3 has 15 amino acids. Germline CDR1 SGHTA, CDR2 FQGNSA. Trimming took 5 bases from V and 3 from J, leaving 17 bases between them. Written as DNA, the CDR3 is TGTGCCAGCAGCCCAGGAAACCAAGGAGGCTACGAGCAGTACTTC. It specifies CASSPGNQGGYEQYF.

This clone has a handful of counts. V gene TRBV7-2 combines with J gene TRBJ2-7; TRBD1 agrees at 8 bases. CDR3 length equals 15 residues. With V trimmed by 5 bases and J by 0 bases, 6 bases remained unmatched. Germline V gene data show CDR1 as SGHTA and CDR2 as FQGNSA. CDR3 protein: CASSAGTGGSYEQYF. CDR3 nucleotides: TGTGCCAGCAGCGCGGGGACAGGAGGCTCCTACGAGCAGTACTTC.

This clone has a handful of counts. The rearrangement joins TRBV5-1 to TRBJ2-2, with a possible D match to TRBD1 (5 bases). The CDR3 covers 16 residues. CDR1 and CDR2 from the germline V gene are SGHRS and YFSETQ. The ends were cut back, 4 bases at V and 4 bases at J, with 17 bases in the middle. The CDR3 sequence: CASSERAGSGTGELFF. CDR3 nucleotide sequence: TGCGCCAGCAGCGAACGGGCAGGGTCGGGCACCGGGGAGCTGTTTTTT.

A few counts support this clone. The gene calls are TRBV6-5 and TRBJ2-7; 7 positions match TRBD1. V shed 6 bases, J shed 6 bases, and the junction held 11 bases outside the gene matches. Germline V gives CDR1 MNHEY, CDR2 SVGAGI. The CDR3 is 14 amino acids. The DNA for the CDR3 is TGTGCCAGCAGCAAGGGGGCGGTTCTTTTCGAGCAGTACTTC. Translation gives CASSKGAVLFEQYF.

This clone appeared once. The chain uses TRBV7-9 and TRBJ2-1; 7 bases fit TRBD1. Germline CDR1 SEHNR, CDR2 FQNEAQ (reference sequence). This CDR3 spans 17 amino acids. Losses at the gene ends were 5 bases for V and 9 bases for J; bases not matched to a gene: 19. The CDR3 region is CASSPALGTVRLSEQFF. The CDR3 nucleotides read TGTGCCAGCAGCCCAGCCCTCGGGACAGTAAGACTCAGTGAGCAGTTCTTC.

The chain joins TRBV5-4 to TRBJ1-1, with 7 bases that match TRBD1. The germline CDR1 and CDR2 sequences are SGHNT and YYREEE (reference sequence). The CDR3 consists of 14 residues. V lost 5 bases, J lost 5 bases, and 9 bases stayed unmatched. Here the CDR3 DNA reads TGTGCCAGCAGACCTGAGCTACAGGGGACTGAAGCTTTCTTT. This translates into CASRPELQGTEAFF.

This chain's CDR3 is CASRGLSGVEAFF. CDR3 DNA sequence: TGTGCCAGCAGGGGCCTATCGGGGGTTGAAGCTTTCTTT. The chain recombines TRBV6-5 with TRBJ1-1, with a tentative D call TRBD1 (5 bases). The CDR3 is 13 amino acids. The V end lost 6 bases, the J end lost 7 bases, and 15 bases lay between the germline ends. Germline loops: CDR1 MNHEY, CDR2 SVGAGI.

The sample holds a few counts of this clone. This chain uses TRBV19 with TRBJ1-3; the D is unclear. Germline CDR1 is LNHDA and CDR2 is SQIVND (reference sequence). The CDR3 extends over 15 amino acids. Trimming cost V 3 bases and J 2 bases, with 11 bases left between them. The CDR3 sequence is CASSMGPAAGNTIYF. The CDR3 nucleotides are TGTGCCAGTAGTATGGGCCCAGCCGCTGGAAACACCATATATTTT.

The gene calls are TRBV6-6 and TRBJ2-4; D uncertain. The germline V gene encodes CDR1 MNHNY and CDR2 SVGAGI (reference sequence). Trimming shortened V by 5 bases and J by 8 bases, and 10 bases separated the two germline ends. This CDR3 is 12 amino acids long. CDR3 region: CASSAPVDIQYF. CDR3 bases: TGTGCCAGCAGTGCCCCGGTGGACATTCAGTACTTC.

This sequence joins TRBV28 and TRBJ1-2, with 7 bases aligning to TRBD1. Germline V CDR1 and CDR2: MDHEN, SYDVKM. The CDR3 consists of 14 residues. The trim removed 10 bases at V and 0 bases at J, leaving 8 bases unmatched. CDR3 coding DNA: TGTGCCATCGGCAGCGGACAGGCTAACTATGGCTACACCTTC. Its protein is CAIGSGQANYGYTF.